Presented here are 2 T cell receptor beta chains from one specimen sequenced in a study of memory CD4+ T cells and cytomegalovirus serostatus. The repertoire was sequenced with immunoSEQ multiplex PCR; TCRdb's copy has only in-frame clones and lacks some. The profile covers 70,000 to 90,000 clones, with roughly 78% appearing a single time and around 2.6% taken by the ten largest. The sort gate was single viable CD3+CD4+CD8-CD45RO+ cells for memory CD4+ T cells. The sample taken for sequencing was memory CD4+ T cells from blood. These receptors came from an adult in good health and CMV-seropositive.

Only a few counts were recorded for this clone. The V and J genes are TRBV2 and TRBJ2-2; unclear D gene. There are 11 residues in the CDR3. The germline V and J ends were trimmed by 7 bases and 4 bases, with 4 bases remaining between them. Germline V lookup: CDR1 SNHLY, CDR2 FYNNEI. The CDR3 DNA is TGTGCCAGCAAGGGCACCGGGGAGCTGTTTTTT. Translated: CASKGTGELFF.

This chain joins TRBV2 and TRBJ2-1, with 9 bases aligning to TRBD2. CDR3 length equals 15 residues. Looked up from germline, CDR1 is SNHLY and CDR2 is FYNNEI. The V segment lost 6 bases and the J segment 6 bases; nucleotides outside the gene matches: 9. CDR3 residues: CASRGGGAGFNEQFF. CDR3 in DNA: TGTGCCAGCAGGGGCGGGGGGGCCGGGTTCAATGAGCAGTTCTTC.